A selection of T cell receptor beta chains follows, all from one sample in a study of shared clonotypes between healthy human individuals. Sequenced by immunoSEQ multiplex PCR; TCRdb stores in-frame clones only, minus some. The sample lists under 1 million clones; more than 85% were seen once. The specimen sequenced was naive CD8+ T cells sorted from blood. Every receptor here comes from a man younger than 40 in good health. Both conserved end residues are part of each CDR3. Fields, in order: V gene, CDR3 protein.

V: TRBV27
CDR3: CASSFSDRDEQFF

V: TRBV14
CDR3: CASSQDKGTGDTYEQYF

V: TRBV7-2
CDR3: CASSLVVLAGLSSYNEQFF

V: TRBV28
CDR3: CASNHRDRGRETQYF

V: TRBV15
CDR3: CATTPGVAQPGLAANSYNEQFF

V: TRBV7-9
CDR3: CASRKGTGIEQFF

V: TRBV28
CDR3: CASSFEGTDTQYF

V: TRBV14
CDR3: CASSHGPRGEQYF

V: TRBV2
CDR3: CARDTRDTDTQYF

V: TRBV7-9
CDR3: CASSLLTGRGTDTQYF

V: TRBV14
CDR3: CASSQDRRKQGQYF

V: TRBV9
CDR3: CASSVGADRDNEQFF

V: TRBV9
CDR3: CASSPGTSGRADTGELFF

V: TRBV9
CDR3: CASSPRPYEQYF

V: TRBV11-2
CDR3: CASSLVGGYGYTF

V: TRBV11-2
CDR3: CASSPGGNNYGYTF

V: TRBV13
CDR3: CASGVVAESYEQYF

V: TRBV27
CDR3: CASSLKFFVGVFATGTEAFF